The rows below give T cell receptor beta chains drawn from one sample of a study of T cell responses to AZD1222 COVID-19 vaccine. Clones were sequenced by immunoSEQ multiplex PCR, and TCRdb holds only the in-frame ones, with some missing. The sample lists some 52,000 clones, about 87% occurring once. Sequenced here: peripheral blood, sampled 28 days after the second AZD1222 dose. Every receptor here comes from an adult who received the AZD1222 COVID-19 vaccine. Each CDR3 is given with its conserved first and last residue. D genes are given only for firm matches. Clone size is shown for a subset of rows, as once, few, many or a class of expanded clone.

TRBD1 TRBJ1-2 . TRBV24-1 TGTGCCACCAGTGGCCGGGACAGGGGGACGGGCAACTATGGCTACACCTTC CATSGRDRGTGNYGYTF
. TRBJ2-6 . TRBV27 TGTGCCAGCAGTTCACCCGGGAGCTCTGGGGCCAACGTCCTGACTTTC CASSSPGSSGANVLTF
. TRBJ2-7 once TRBV11-2 TGTGCCAGCAGCACCGGCCCCACAGAGTACTTC CASSTGPTEYF
. TRBJ1-2 . TRBV28 TGTGCCAGCAGTGCCGACAGGTTTGATGATGGCTACACCTTC CASSADRFDDGYTF
. TRBJ1-2 . TRBV7-9 TGTGCCAGCAGCCCACTCGGGGGCTCCGAGGGCTACACCTTC CASSPLGGSEGYTF
TRBD2 TRBJ2-1 . TRBV7-2 TGTGCCAGCAGCTCCCTTGGCGGGAGCTACAATGAGCAGTTCTTC CASSSLGGSYNEQFF
TRBD2 TRBJ2-1 . TRBV7-6 TGTGCCAGCAGCCCGGGGTTCAGGCGTACTAGCGGGAACAATGAGCAGTTCTTC CASSPGFRRTSGNNEQFF
TRBD2 TRBJ2-3 . TRBV19 TGTGCCAGTAGTATACTAGCGGGAGGAACAGATACGCAGTATTTT CASSILAGGTDTQYF
TRBD2 TRBJ2-3 . TRBV5-6 TGTGCCAGCAGCGGGACTAGCTTGGATACGCAGTATTTT CASSGTSLDTQYF
. TRBJ2-3 . TRBV9 TGTGCCAGCAGCCGCCATAGGTCCACAGATACGCAGTATTTT CASSRHRSTDTQYF
. TRBJ2-1 . TRBV27 TGTGCCAGCAGTTCCTCGACTAGTTCATGGGAGCATGAGCAGTTCTTC CASSSSTSSWEHEQFF
. TRBJ1-5 . TRBV6-5 TGTGCCAGCAGACGACAGGAGAGCAATCAGCCCCAGCATTTT CASRRQESNQPQHF
. TRBJ2-7 . TRBV28 TGTGCCAGCCAGCCCCAGACGATGAGCTCCTACGAGCAGTACTTC CASQPQTMSSYEQYF
. TRBJ2-7 . TRBV5-1 TGCGCCAGCAGCCCAGGGGAACAGGGTTACGAGCAGTACTTC CASSPGEQGYEQYF
. TRBJ1-1 . TRBV4-1 TGCGCCAGCAGCCAAGGCTCGGGAGTCGTCACTGAAGCTTTCTTT CASSQGSGVVTEAFF
. TRBJ1-2 . TRBV28 TGTGCCAGCAAGATGCCGGGAAGTAATGGCTACACCTTC CASKMPGSNGYTF
TRBD1 TRBJ1-5 . TRBV28 TGTGCCAGCACCGGGGACAGGGGGCACAATCAGCCCCAGCATTTT CASTGDRGHNQPQHF
. TRBJ1-6 once TRBV10-3 TGTGCCATAAGACCGGGACTCTCCTATAATTCACCCCTCCACTTT CAIRPGLSYNSPLHF
TRBD2 TRBJ2-2 . TRBV6-1 TGTGCCAGCAGTGAGGGGACTAGCGGGAGAATTTGGACCGGGGAGCTGTTTTTT CASSEGTSGRIWTGELFF
TRBD1 TRBJ2-1 . TRBV5-1 TGCGCCAGCAGCTTGAGGGGACAGAATTACAATGAGCAGTTCTTC CASSLRGQNYNEQFF
. TRBJ1-4 . TRBV6-5 TGTGCCTGCTTTCGCGAGGGCTCTGAAAAACTGTTTTTT CACFREGSEKLFF
. TRBJ2-1 . TRBV29-1 TGCAGCGGGGACGACAGGAGCGAGCAGTTCTTC CSGDDRSEQFF
TRBD1 TRBJ2-1 . TRBV6-5 TGTGCCAGCAGCCGGGACAGCGTCTACAATGAGCAGTTCTTC CASSRDSVYNEQFF
TRBD1 TRBJ1-2 . TRBV18 TGTGCCAGCTCAACCTCAGCCGGGACAGGGTATGGCTACACCTTC CASSTSAGTGYGYTF
TRBD1 TRBJ1-2 . TRBV5-6 TGTGCCAGCAGCTCTACCGGGACAGGGGGCTTCTATGGCTACACCTTC CASSSTGTGGFYGYTF
. TRBJ1-5 . TRBV3-1/TRBV3-2 TGTGCCAGCAGCCAAGTGGGGTCCCCCCAGCCCCAGCATTTT CASSQVGSPQPQHF
. TRBJ2-7 . TRBV3-1/TRBV3-2 TGTGCCAGCAGCCAAGGTACCATACGAGAGCAGTACTTC CASSQGTIREQYF
. TRBJ2-3 . TRBV7-9 TGTGCCGGGGGGCAAACAGATACGCAGTATTTT CAGGQTDTQYF
. TRBJ2-1 . TRBV3-1/TRBV3-2 TGTGCCAGCAGCCAACCCCCTAGCGAGCAGTTCTTC CASSQPPSEQFF
. TRBJ1-1 once TRBV5-1 TGCGCCAGCAGCTTGGGGGCGGGAAAGAACACTGAAGCTTTCTTT CASSLGAGKNTEAFF
TRBD1 TRBJ1-3 . TRBV6-5 TGTGCCAGCAGTTACGGGCAGGGGGCTGGAAACACCATATATTTT CASSYGQGAGNTIYF
. TRBJ2-7 . TRBV15 TGTGCCACCAGCAGTGCCTGGGGGGGCAGGACCGAGCAGTACTTC CATSSAWGGRTEQYF
TRBD1 TRBJ1-5 . TRBV6-5 TGTGCCAGCAGTTACTCCCGACAGGGAAATCAGCCCCAGCATTTT CASSYSRQGNQPQHF
. TRBJ1-5 once TRBV28 TGTGCCAGCATCAGGGGAGGCAATCAGCCCCAGCATTTT CASIRGGNQPQHF
. TRBJ2-3 . TRBV7-9 TGTGCCAGCAGCACCAAACTGAGGGCTACGCAGTATTTT CASSTKLRATQYF
TRBD1 TRBJ2-3 . TRBV5-1 TGCGCCAGCAGCCCCAGACAGGGGGCGACGGCTTCAGATACGCAGTATTTT CASSPRQGATASDTQYF
. TRBJ1-3 . TRBV5-1 TGCGCCAGCAGCTTGGATCGTCGGGGAAACACCATATATTTT CASSLDRRGNTIYF
. TRBJ1-1 . TRBV2 TGTGCCAGCAGTGAAAACGAGAGGGGGGGAGCTTTCTTT CASSENERGGAFF
TRBD2 TRBJ2-1 . TRBV19 TGTGCCAGTAGTAGAAGACTAGCGGGCAGCTCCTACAATGAGCAGTTCTTC CASSRRLAGSSYNEQFF
. TRBJ2-6 . TRBV3-1/TRBV3-2 TGTGCCAGCAGCCCCCCTCTAGGAGGGGCCAACGTCCTGACTTTC CASSPPLGGANVLTF
. TRBJ1-6 . TRBV6-5 TGTGCCAGCAGTTACTCGATTTTCGGGGAGTCACCCCTCCACTTT CASSYSIFGESPLHF
. TRBJ2-7 . TRBV11-1 TGTGCCAGCAGCCCGGGGGCAGTGCCATCATCCTACGAGCAGTACTTC CASSPGAVPSSYEQYF
. TRBJ1-6 . TRBV5-1 TGCGCCAGCAGCTTGAAGAGCTCCTATAATTCACCCCTCCACTTT CASSLKSSYNSPLHF
. TRBJ1-3 . TRBV15 TGTGCCACCAGCAGAGACAGGGCCCTAGGAAACACCATATATTTT CATSRDRALGNTIYF
. TRBJ2-6 . TRBV11-1 TGTGCCAGCAGCCCCCCGGGGAGCTCTGGGGCCAACGTCCTGACTTTC CASSPPGSSGANVLTF
TRBD1 TRBJ2-7 . TRBV11-3 TGTGCCAGCAGCTTAGACAGGGGGAATACCTACGAGCAGTACTTC CASSLDRGNTYEQYF
TRBD1 TRBJ1-6 . TRBV27 TGTGCCAGCAGTTTACGACGACAGGGAGGAGTGCTAGGTTCACCCCTCCACTTT CASSLRRQGGVLGSPLHF
. TRBJ1-4 . TRBV28 TGTGCCAGCAGTTATGGGGATAAGCGGACATTT CASSYGDKRTF
TRBD2 TRBJ2-3 . TRBV2 TGTGCCAGCAGTGAGGGGGGACTACCCACCACAGATACGCAGTATTTT CASSEGGLPTTDTQYF
. TRBJ2-3 . TRBV11-3 TGTGCCAGCAGCCCGACTTACACAGATACGCAGTATTTT CASSPTYTDTQYF
. TRBJ1-4 . TRBV29-1 TGCAGCGTTGGCGGGAGTTACAATGAAAAACTGTTTTTT CSVGGSYNEKLFF
. TRBJ2-1 . TRBV5-1 TGCGCCAGCAGCTCTCTAGGGGCCCCCTACAATGAGCAGTTCTTC CASSSLGAPYNEQFF
. TRBJ2-3 . TRBV25-1 TGTGCCAGGACGACGGAGGGGCCAGATACGCAGTATTTT CARTTEGPDTQYF